This T cell receptor beta chain was captured by sequencing in a study of tumor-infiltrating lymphocytes in primary liver carcinoma. Study-wide context: Tumors measured roughly 4 to 11 cm and were stage T1-T3 N0M0. Overall study results and limits: Significantly larger top-250-clone fractions were found in tumors than in blood (p = 0.039).

The roughly 20-34 mg bulk tissue piece was not sorted before simultaneous RNA and DNA extraction. By surgical resection, the patients were treated for their primary liver carcinoma. Per germline, CDR1 SGHNT and CDR2 YENEEA. Trimming shortened V by 5 bases and J by 4 bases, and 9 bases separated the two germline ends. The CDR3 covers 13 residues. In the case of this clonotype: Its target is unknown.

Total RNA amounting to about 520 ng was the source from which TCR beta cDNA was made with a constant-region primer. Slightly modified ARM-PCR served as the procedure for the TCR beta libraries. These libraries came from three rounds of nested multiplex PCR. Two initial PCR rounds of about 10 cycles each paired TRBV1-TRBV30 forward primers with a C-beta reverse primer. TCRdb redid the calling of the multiplex PCR reads with MiXCR, one entry per CDR3 protein. This table has 100,000 or so distinct CDR3 sequences, over 55% appearing once. This chain connects TRBV11-3 to TRBJ2-1; tentative D call: TRBD1 (6 bases). The sequence was obtained from a woman aged 60 to 75 with primary liver carcinoma and hepatitis B virus infection. The sequenced material came from liver tumor tissue from sampling region 5. Specified subset: tumor region T5, tumor centre. The CDR3 bases are TGTGCCAGCAGCGCCGGGACATACAATGAGCAGTTCTTC. It specifies CASSAGTYNEQFF.